This entry is about one T cell receptor beta chain. The sample is drawn from a study of OX40 agonist ivuxolimab in advanced cancers. V lost 1 base to trimming and J lost 0 bases, with 3 bases between them. The CDR3 consists of 13 residues. CDR1 and CDR2 from the germline V gene are LGHNA and YSLEER. The protocol was immunoSEQ multiplex PCR, while the TCRdb copy is restricted to in-frame clones and leaves out a portion. The sample contains roughly 96,000 clones, less than 85% of which appear only once. The clonotype comes from an adult with an advanced solid tumor such as melanoma, head and neck, liver or kidney cancer. J is TRBJ1-1 and V is TRBV4-3, with unresolved D. The starting material was CD4+ or CD8+ T cells sorted from blood, obtained in a trial of the OX40 agonist ivuxolimab. CDR3 coding DNA: TGCGCCAGCAGCCAAGGGATGAACACTGAAGCTTTCTTT. Translated, it gives CASSQGMNTEAFF.